The next 14 T cell receptor beta chains were all read from a single sample in a study of beta chain features in type 1 diabetes. Expressed TCRB transcripts were sequenced because the entire RNA isolate underwent reverse transcription. TCRdb keeps only in-frame clones here, not all; method: immunoSEQ multiplex PCR. The sample has 300,000 to 400,000 clones, 13% seen once. Study-level results: Patients with Type 1 diabetes showed moderately but significantly shorter TCRB CDR3s in all four CD4+ subsets.

Which antigens these TCRs recognize remains unknown. Specimen: naive CD4+ T cells from blood. These receptors originate from a young woman with type 1 diabetes.

The chain joins TRBV6-6 to TRBJ2-5, with 8 nucleotides matching TRBD1. The CDR3 has 14 amino acids. The germline gives CDR1 MNHNY, CDR2 SVGAGI (reference sequence). V shed 5 bases and J 2 bases; nucleotides not matched to a gene: 4. CDR3 DNA sequence: TGTGCCAGCAGTACTAGGACAGGGCAAGAGACCCAGTACTTC. This encodes CASSTRTGQETQYF.

This clone appeared a few times. The chain has TRBV30 and TRBJ1-2; no definite D call. The V end lost 5 bases, the J end lost 0 bases, and 4 bases lay between the germline ends. Germline CDR1 reads GTSNPN; CDR2 reads SVGIG (reference sequence). This CDR3 has 11 amino acids. The CDR3 coding sequence is TGTGCCTGGCAGACTAACTATGGCTACACCTTC. Translation: CAWQTNYGYTF. Full variable domain (outside the CDR3, taken from reference TRBV30 and TRBJ1-2): SQTIHQWPATLVQPVGSPLSLECTVEGTSNPNLYWYRQAAGRGLQLLFYSVGIGQISSEVPQNLSASRPQDRQFILSSKKLLLSDSGFYLCAWQTNYGYTFGSGTRLTVV.

The chain recombines TRBV6-6 with TRBJ2-7; 9 bases are a match to TRBD2. V shed 6 bases, J shed 2 bases, and the junction held 8 bases outside the gene matches. Germline V CDR1 and CDR2: MNHNY, SVGAGI (reference sequence). The CDR3 length is 15 residues. The CDR3: CASSLSGRPPYEQYF. As DNA, the CDR3 is TGTGCCAGCAGCCTTAGCGGGAGACCGCCCTACGAGCAGTACTTC.

The V gene is TRBV29-1, the J gene TRBJ1-3; D is ambiguous. V was trimmed by 2 bases and J by 0 bases, leaving 8 bases between them. CDR1 and CDR2 (germline): SQVTM, ANQGSEA. This CDR3 is built from 14 residues. The DNA of the CDR3 is TGCAGCGTTGAATCCCTCTACTCTGGAAACACCATATATTTT. Protein product: CSVESLYSGNTIYF.

This clone has more than one count but fewer than ten. The J gene is TRBJ1-5, the V gene TRBV15, with D unclear. CDR1 and CDR2 (germline): LNHNV, YYDKDF (reference sequence). The V end lost 4 bases, the J end lost 6 bases, and 13 bases lay between the germline ends. The CDR3 covers 14 residues. The CDR3 spells CATSTSLAGQPQHF. The CDR3 region has the DNA TGTGCCACCAGCACCAGTTTAGCCGGTCAGCCCCAGCATTTT. Full variable domain (rest looked up from reference TRBV15 and TRBJ1-5): DAMVIQNPRYQVTQFGKPVTLSCSQTLNHNVMYWYQQKSSQAPKLLFHYYDKDFNNEADTPDNFQSRRPNTSFCFLDIRSPGLGDTAMYLCATSTSLAGQPQHFGDGTRLSIL.

V and J are TRBV9 and TRBJ2-1, with TRBD1 as a possible D gene (6 bases). The ends were cut back, 4 bases at V and 0 bases at J, with 23 bases in the middle. This CDR3 contains 19 residues. Per the germline V gene, CDR1 is SGDLS and CDR2 is YYNGEE. The CDR3 sequence is CASSPPPVRTASSYNEQFF. CDR3 DNA sequence: TGTGCCAGCAGCCCACCTCCCGTCCGGACAGCGAGCTCCTACAATGAGCAGTTCTTC.

With regard to this clone: Additional DNA sequences in this sample encode the identical CDR3. The chain couples TRBV5-1 to TRBJ2-5; 8 bases match TRBD1. V dropped 2 bases and J dropped 5; count of bases not matched to a gene: 2. The CDR3 has 13 residues. In germline, CDR1 is SGHRS, CDR2 YFSETQ. For the CDR3, the DNA is TGCGCCAGCAGCTTCGGACAGGGCGAGACCCAGTACTTC. Translating it yields CASSFGQGETQYF.

This clone was observed a handful of times. The J gene is TRBJ1-5, the V gene TRBV2; D not resolved. The germline V gene encodes CDR1 SNHLY and CDR2 FYNNEI. V was shortened by 4 bases and J by 1 base, with 11 bases between the two germline ends. The CDR3 covers 15 residues. CDR3 sequence (DNA): TGTGCCAGCAGTGGGGAGGAGGTGAGCAATCAGCCCCAGCATTTT. Translated: CASSGEEVSNQPQHF.

This clone turned up a few times. The chain carries TRBV5-4 and TRBJ2-3, with 11 bases lining up with TRBD2. J was trimmed by 2 bases and V by 1 base; bases with no gene match: 9. CDR1 and CDR2 (germline): SGHNT, YYREEE (reference sequence). This CDR3 is built from 18 residues. Here the CDR3 reads CASSLKAPGLAATDTQYF. CDR3 in DNA: TGTGCCAGCAGCTTGAAAGCCCCGGGACTAGCGGCCACAGATACGCAGTATTTT.

This clone showed up just a few times. The V and J genes are TRBV7-2 and TRBJ1-1; D is unclear. CDR1 is SGHTA, CDR2 FQGNSA, per germline. V shed 2 bases and J shed 3 bases, with 10 bases lying between them. This CDR3 has 14 amino acids. CDR3 bases: TGTGCCAGCAGCTTATTCGGAGGGCACACTGAAGCTTTCTTT. Protein: CASSLFGGHTEAFF.

This clone was recorded once. The chain is built from TRBV30 and TRBJ1-2; D may be TRBD1 (5 bases). Trimming pared 5 bases from V and 4 bases from J, leaving 11 bases between. CDR3 size: 12 residues. Germline V CDR1 and CDR2: GTSNPN, SVGIG (reference sequence). The CDR3 sequence is CAWFRQSYGYTF. The CDR3 bases are TGTGCCTGGTTTAGACAGAGCTATGGCTACACCTTC. Looking up the rest from reference TRBV30 and TRBJ1-2 gives the full variable domain: SQTIHQWPATLVQPVGSPLSLECTVEGTSNPNLYWYRQAAGRGLQLLFYSVGIGQISSEVPQNLSASRPQDRQFILSSKKLLLSDSGFYLCAWFRQSYGYTFGSGTRLTVV.

This clone came up a few times. The chain combines TRBV5-4 with TRBJ2-7, with 7 bases fitting TRBD1. The length of the CDR3 is 14 residues. Germline V gene data show CDR1 as SGHNT and CDR2 as YYREEE (reference sequence). Trimming at V came to 4 bases and at J to 2 bases, leaving 6 bases not matched to a gene. Here the CDR3 DNA reads TGTGCCAGCAGCGTGACAGGGCCCCCCTACGAGCAGTACTTC. It codes for CASSVTGPPYEQYF.

This clone was observed a few times. J is TRBJ1-5 and V is TRBV30, with D hard to call. CDR3 length: 15 amino acids. Germline lookup yields CDR1 GTSNPN and CDR2 SVGIG (reference sequence). Trimming took 0 bases from V and 0 from J, leaving 9 bases between them. CDR3 protein: CAWSVPGNSNQPQHF. In DNA, the CDR3 is TGTGCCTGGAGTGTACCCGGGAATAGCAATCAGCCCCAGCATTTT.

This clone was seen only a few times. This chain uses TRBV7-2 with TRBJ2-3; 10 nucleotides match TRBD2. The germline V gene encodes CDR1 SGHTA and CDR2 FQGNSA. V dropped 4 bases and J dropped 7; count of bases not matched to a gene: 8. CDR3 length: 15 residues. CDR3 DNA sequence: TGTGCCAGCAGCTCCGGACTAGCGGCCGGGAATACGCAGTATTTT. It specifies CASSSGLAAGNTQYF.